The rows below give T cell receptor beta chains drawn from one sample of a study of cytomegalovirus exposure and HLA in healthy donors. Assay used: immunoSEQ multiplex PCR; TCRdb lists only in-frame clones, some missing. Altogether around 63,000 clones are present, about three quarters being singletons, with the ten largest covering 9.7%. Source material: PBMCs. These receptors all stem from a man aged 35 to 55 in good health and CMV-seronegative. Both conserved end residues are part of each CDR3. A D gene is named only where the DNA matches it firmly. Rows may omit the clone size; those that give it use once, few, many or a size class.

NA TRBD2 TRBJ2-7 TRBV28 TGTGCCAGCACCACCCCCGGGACTAGCGTCTACGAGCAGTACTTC CASTTPGTSVYEQYF
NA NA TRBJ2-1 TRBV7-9 TGTGCCAGCAGCTTATCTCGGGGTTCCTACAATGAGCAGTTCTTC CASSLSRGSYNEQFF
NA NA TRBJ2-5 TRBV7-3 TGTGCCAGCAGCTTAAATGGACACCTACAAGAGACCCAGTACTTC CASSLNGHLQETQYF
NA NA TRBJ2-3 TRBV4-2 TGTGCCAGCAGCCAAGAACAGGCCACAGATACGCAGTATTTT CASSQEQATDTQYF
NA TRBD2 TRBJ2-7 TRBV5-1 TGCGCCAGCAGCTTGGAGCTAGCGGGAGGCGAGCAGTACTTC CASSLELAGGEQYF
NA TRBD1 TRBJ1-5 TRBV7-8 TGTGCCAGCAGTCTCGGACAGGGGGCAAATCAGCCCCAGCATTTT CASSLGQGANQPQHF
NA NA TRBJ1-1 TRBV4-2 TGTGCCAGCAGCCAAGATCCGGGGACTGAAGCTTTCTTT CASSQDPGTEAFF
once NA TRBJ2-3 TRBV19 TGTGCCAGTAGTATAGGTTATTTTAGCACAGATACGCAGTATTTT CASSIGYFSTDTQYF
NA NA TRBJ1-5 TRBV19 TGTGCCAGTAGTGTCCTACAGGGTTGGGGTCAGCCCCAGCATTTT CASSVLQGWGQPQHF
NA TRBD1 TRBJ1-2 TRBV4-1 TGCGCCAGCAGCCCGGGACAGGGTTCCTATGGCTACACCTTC CASSPGQGSYGYTF
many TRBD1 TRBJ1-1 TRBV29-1 TGCAGCGTTGAAGCACTCCGAGGAGGGGGCAAGAACACTGAAGCTTTCTTT CSVEALRGGGKNTEAFF
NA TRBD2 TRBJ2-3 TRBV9 TGTGCCAGCAGCGTAGGGCTAGCGGGCCTCACAGATACGCAGTATTTT CASSVGLAGLTDTQYF
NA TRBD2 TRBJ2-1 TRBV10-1 TGCGCCAGCAGTGAGGGGACTAGCAGAAATGAGCAGTTCTTC CASSEGTSRNEQFF
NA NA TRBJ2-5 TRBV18 TGTGCCAGCTCACCAGTGGGGGGAGAGACCCAGTACTTC CASSPVGGETQYF
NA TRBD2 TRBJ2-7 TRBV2 TGTGCCAGCAGTGAAGAAAGCGGGAGGGGCTACGAGCAGTACTTC CASSEESGRGYEQYF
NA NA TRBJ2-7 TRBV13 TGTGCCAGCAGCTTCTTTTTCGGGATCAGGGCAGGGGACCAAGGCTCCTACGAGCAGTACTTC CASSFFFGIRAGDQGSYEQYF
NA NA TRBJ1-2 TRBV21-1 TGTGCCAGCAGCAAAAAACCAGATTTAAAAAATGGCTACACCTTC CASSKKPDLKNGYTF
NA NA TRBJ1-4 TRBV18 TGTGCCAGCTCCCCTTCCGGGGTTGAAAAACTGTTTTTT CASSPSGVEKLFF
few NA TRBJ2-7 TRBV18 TGTGCCAGCTCACCAACAACCAAAACGGGCGAGCAGTACTTC CASSPTTKTGEQYF
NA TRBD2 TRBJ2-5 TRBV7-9 TGTGCCAGCAGCTACCCACGACTAGCAGGAGTTAACGGAGAGACCCAGTACTTC CASSYPRLAGVNGETQYF
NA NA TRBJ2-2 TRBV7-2 TGTGCCAGCAGCCTCACGCGAGGGGGGGAGCTGTTTTTT CASSLTRGGELFF
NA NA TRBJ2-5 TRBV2 TGTGCCAGCAGTGGCCACGAGGGAGAGACCCAGTACTTC CASSGHEGETQYF
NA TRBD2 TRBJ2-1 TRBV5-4 TGTGCCAGCAGCTCGGGACTAGCGGCTACCTACAATGAGCAGTTCTTC CASSSGLAATYNEQFF
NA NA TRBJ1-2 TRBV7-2 TGTGCCAGCAGTAAGGACAGTGCTAACTATGGCTACACCTTC CASSKDSANYGYTF
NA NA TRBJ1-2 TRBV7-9 TGTGCCAGCAGCCCGGGGGGGGAGAGCTATGGCTACACCTTC CASSPGGESYGYTF
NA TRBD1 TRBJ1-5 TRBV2 TGTGCCAGCAGTCCTAGGACAGGCGGAAGCAATCAGCCCCAGCATTTT CASSPRTGGSNQPQHF
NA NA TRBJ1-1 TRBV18 TGTGCCAGCTCACCATTCGGTCCAGGGAACACTGAAGCTTTCTTT CASSPFGPGNTEAFF
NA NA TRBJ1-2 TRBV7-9 TGTGCCAGCAGCCCGGGATTACGAAGCTATGGCTACACCTTC CASSPGLRSYGYTF
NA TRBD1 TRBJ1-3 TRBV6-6 TGTGCCAGCAGTGAGGACAGGGGAAACACCATATATTTT CASSEDRGNTIYF
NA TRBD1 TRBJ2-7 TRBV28 TGTGCCAGCAGTTTCCTGGGACAGGTCTCCTACGAGCAGTACTTC CASSFLGQVSYEQYF
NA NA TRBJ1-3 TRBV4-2 TGTGCCAGCAGCCAAGCCCGCCACAGCTCTGGAAACACCATATATTTT CASSQARHSSGNTIYF
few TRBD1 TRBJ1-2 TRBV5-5 TGTGCCAGCAGCTCCCCCGGGACAGGGGTTGGTGGCTACACCTTC CASSSPGTGVGGYTF
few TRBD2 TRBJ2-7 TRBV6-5 TGTGCCAGCACCCGGACTAGCGGTTCGTGGGAGCAGTACTTC CASTRTSGSWEQYF
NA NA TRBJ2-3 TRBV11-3 TGTGCCAGCAGCTTTAGCCTCACAGATACGCAGTATTTT CASSFSLTDTQYF
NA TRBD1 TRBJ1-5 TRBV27 TGTGCCAGCAGTCCGACAGGGGTCAGCAATCAGCCCCAGCATTTT CASSPTGVSNQPQHF
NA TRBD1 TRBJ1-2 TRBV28 TGTGCCAGCGTCCCCGGACAGGGGACAATCGGCTACACCTTC CASVPGQGTIGYTF
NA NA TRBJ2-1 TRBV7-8 TGTGCCAGCAGCTTAGATACCCCAGGCGAGCAGTTCTTC CASSLDTPGEQFF
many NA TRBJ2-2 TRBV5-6 TGTGCCAGCAGCCCCGCGAACACCGGGGAGCTGTTTTTT CASSPANTGELFF
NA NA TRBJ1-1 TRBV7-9 TGTGCCAGCAGCTTAGTAGGTTCGGGGAACACTGAAGCTTTCTTT CASSLVGSGNTEAFF
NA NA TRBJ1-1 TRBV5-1 TGCGCCAGCAGCTCGAGTTCTGAAGCTTTCTTT CASSSSSEAFF
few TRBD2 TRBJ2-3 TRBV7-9 TGTGCCAGCAGCCCGGGAGGGTTAGATACGCAGTATTTT CASSPGGLDTQYF
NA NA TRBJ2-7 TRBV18 TGTGCCAGCTCACTAGGGGGAGGGGGCTACGAGCAGTACTTC CASSLGGGGYEQYF
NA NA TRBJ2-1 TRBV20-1 TGCAGTGCGTTCTTCTACAATGAGCAGTTCTTC CSAFFYNEQFF
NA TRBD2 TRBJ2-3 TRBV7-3 TGTGCCAGCAGCGAGACTAGCGGGGGGGTTACAGATACGCAGTATTTT CASSETSGGVTDTQYF
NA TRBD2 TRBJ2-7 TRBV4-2 TGTGCCAGCAGCCATGAACTTGGAAGCGGGAATACCTACGAGCAGTACTTC CASSHELGSGNTYEQYF
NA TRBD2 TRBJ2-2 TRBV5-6 TGTGCCAGCAGCTTGAGGACGGGGGGGAACACCGGGGAGCTGTTTTTT CASSLRTGGNTGELFF
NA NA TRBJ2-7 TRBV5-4 TGTGCCAGCACCGAAGGGGGGGGTCGGGGACCCTACGAGCAGTACTTC CASTEGGGRGPYEQYF
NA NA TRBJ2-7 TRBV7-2 TGTGCCAGCAGCTTAGATGCCAGGGGCGGTGAGCAGTACTTC CASSLDARGGEQYF
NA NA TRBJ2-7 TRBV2 TGTGCCAGCAGTCCAGGGACCTACGAGCAGTACTTC CASSPGTYEQYF
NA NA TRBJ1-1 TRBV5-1 TGCGCCAGCAGTAGCAGGGAGGGTACTGAAGCTTTCTTT CASSSREGTEAFF
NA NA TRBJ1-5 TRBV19 TGTGCCAGTAGTTTCGGGGGGCGAAGCAATCAGCCCCAGCATTTT CASSFGGRSNQPQHF
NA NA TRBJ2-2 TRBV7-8 TGTGCCAGCAGCTTAGGGATACAGGGAACCGGGGAGCTGTTTTTT CASSLGIQGTGELFF
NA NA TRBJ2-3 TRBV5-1 TGCGCCAGCAGCTCCAACAGCCTTTCTACAGATACGCAGTATTTT CASSSNSLSTDTQYF
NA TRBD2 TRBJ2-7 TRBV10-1 TGCGCCAGCAGTGAGTCGATTAGCGGGAACCACGAGCAGTACTTC CASSESISGNHEQYF
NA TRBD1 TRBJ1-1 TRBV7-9 TGTTCCAGCAGCCCCAGACAGGGGGCAAACACTGAAGCTTTCTTT CSSSPRQGANTEAFF
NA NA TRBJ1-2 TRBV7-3 TGTGCCAGCGCAACTGGAACCGGAGGGGGCTACACCTTC CASATGTGGGYTF
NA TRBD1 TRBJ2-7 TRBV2 TGTGCCAGCAGTGAAAGGGGGACAGGGATCTACGAGCAGTACTTC CASSERGTGIYEQYF